This T cell receptor beta chain was identified during a study of Graves' ophthalmopathy and Graves' hyperthyroidism. Study in general: Blood was drawn at initial diagnosis, before any treatment.

Amplification from RNA transcripts yielded the TCR beta CDR3 regions. HTBI primers served in a first-round RT-PCR, which a second-round multiplex PCR followed. MiXCR, applied by TCRdb to the multiplex PCR reads, yields one record per CDR3 protein. This sample has 600,000 to 950,000 distinct CDR3 sequences, with around 40% found just once. J was trimmed by 8 bases and V by 7 bases; bases with no gene match: 9. Germline lookup yields CDR1 LNHDA and CDR2 SQIVND (reference sequence). CDR3 size: 13 residues. To note about this clonotype: The antigen is not known.

Patients were diagnosed from clinical symptoms, serum thyroxine, TRAb, thyroid ultrasound and orbital computed tomography. Study-level points and caveats: Blood was where most expanded thyroid clonotypes above 0.001 frequency also turned up. At about 69% sensitivity and 72.22% specificity, the model predicted progression of the ophthalmopathy.

The V and J genes are TRBV19 and TRBJ1-2, with 8 nucleotides matching TRBD1. The specimen sequenced was peripheral blood. This receptor was obtained from an adult man with Graves' ophthalmopathy. The CDR3 here is CASKDRASLGYTF. Here the CDR3 DNA reads TGTGCCAGTAAGGACAGGGCCTCGTTAGGCTACACCTTC.